This TCR beta chain was found in a study of shared clonotypes between healthy human individuals. Extraction of genomic DNA in unsorted samples used about 90 million PBMCs. This CDR3 has 12 residues. The V gene lost 3 bases and the J gene lost 1 base, with 4 bases spanning the gap. Germline loops: CDR1 MNHNS, CDR2 SASEGT. Deep was the level used in running the assay. Method: immunoSEQ multiplex PCR; TCRdb's copy keeps in-frame clones and lacks some. The sample holds roughly 500,000 clones, around 79% seen once. This chain joins TRBV6-1 and TRBJ2-7, with unresolved D. Material for sequencing was PBMCs. This receptor was identified in a woman in her 40s in good health. Some clones in this sample may be carry-over from other donors' samples. DNA of the CDR3: TGTGCCAGCAGTGACACATCCTACGAGCAGTACTTC. Protein: CASSDTSYEQYF.